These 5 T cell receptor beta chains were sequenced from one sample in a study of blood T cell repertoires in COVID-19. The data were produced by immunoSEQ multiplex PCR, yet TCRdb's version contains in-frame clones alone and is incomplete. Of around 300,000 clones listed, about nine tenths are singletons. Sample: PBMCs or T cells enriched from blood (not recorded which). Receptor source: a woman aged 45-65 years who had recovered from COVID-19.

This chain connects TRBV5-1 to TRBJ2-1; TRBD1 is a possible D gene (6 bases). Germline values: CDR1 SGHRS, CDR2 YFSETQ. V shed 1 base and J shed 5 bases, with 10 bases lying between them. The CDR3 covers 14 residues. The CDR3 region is CASSLIDRNNEQFF. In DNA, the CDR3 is TGCGCCAGCAGCTTGATCGACAGGAACAATGAGCAGTTCTTC.

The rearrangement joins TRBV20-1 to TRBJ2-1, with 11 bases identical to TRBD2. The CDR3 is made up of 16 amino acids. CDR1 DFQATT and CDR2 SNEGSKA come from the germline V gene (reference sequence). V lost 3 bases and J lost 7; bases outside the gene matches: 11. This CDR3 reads CSASETSGSIQNEQFF. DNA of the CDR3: TGCAGTGCTAGTGAAACTAGCGGGAGTATCCAAAATGAGCAGTTCTTC.

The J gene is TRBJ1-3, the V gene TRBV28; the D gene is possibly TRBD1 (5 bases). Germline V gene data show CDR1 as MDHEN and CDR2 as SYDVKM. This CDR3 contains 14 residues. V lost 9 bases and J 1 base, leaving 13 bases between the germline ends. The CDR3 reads CASNPAGSGNTIYF. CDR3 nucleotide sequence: TGTGCCAGTAACCCGGCAGGGTCTGGAAACACCATATATTTT.

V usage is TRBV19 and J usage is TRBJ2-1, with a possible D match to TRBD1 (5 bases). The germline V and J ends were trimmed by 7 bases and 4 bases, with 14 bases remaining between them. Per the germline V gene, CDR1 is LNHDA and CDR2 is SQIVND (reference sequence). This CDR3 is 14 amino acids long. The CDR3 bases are TGTGCCAGTACCCCGCAGGGTTATTACAATGAGCAGTTCTTC. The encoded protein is CASTPQGYYNEQFF.

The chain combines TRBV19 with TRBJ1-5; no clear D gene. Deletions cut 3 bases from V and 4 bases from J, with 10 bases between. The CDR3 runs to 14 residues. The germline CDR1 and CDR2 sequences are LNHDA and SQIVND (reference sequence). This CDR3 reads CASSIVRGNQPQHF. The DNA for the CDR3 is TGTGCCAGTAGTATTGTCAGAGGAAATCAGCCCCAGCATTTT.